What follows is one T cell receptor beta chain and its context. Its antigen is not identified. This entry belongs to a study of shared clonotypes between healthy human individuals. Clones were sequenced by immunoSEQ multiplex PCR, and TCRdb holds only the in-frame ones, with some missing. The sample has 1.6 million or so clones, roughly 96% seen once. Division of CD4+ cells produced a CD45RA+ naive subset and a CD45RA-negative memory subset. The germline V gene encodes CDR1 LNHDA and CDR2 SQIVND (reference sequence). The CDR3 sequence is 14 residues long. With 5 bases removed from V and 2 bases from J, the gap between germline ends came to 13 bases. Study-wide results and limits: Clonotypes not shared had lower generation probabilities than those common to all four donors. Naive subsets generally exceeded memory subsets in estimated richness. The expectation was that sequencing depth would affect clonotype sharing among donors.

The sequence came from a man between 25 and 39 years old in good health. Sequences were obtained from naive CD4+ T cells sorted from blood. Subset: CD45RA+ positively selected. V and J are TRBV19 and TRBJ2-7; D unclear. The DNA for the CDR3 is TGTGCCAGTAGTCTCGGACGGAGAACCTACGAGCAGTACTTC. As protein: CASSLGRRTYEQYF. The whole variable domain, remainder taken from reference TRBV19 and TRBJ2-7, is DGGITQSPKYLFRKEGQNVTLSCEQNLNHDAMYWYRQDPGQGLRLIYYSQIVNDFQKGDIAEGYSVSREKKESFPLTVTSAQKNPTAFYLCASSLGRRTYEQYFGPGTRLTVT.